This paragraph covers one T cell receptor (beta chain) sequence. This sample is part of a study of T cell responses to AZD1222 COVID-19 vaccine. About the study: Second-dose recipients at about 4 or about 12 weeks were treated as one pooled group.

Looked up from germline, CDR1 is SEHNR and CDR2 is FQNEAQ (reference sequence). The CDR3 sequence is 14 residues long. Trimming shortened V by 7 bases and J by 0 bases, and 13 bases separated the two germline ends. Only in-frame clones appear in the TCRdb table, and some are missing; sequencing was by immunoSEQ multiplex PCR. This repertoire shows 150,000 or so clones, just over 90% found once; its top ten account for 2.6%. The material was peripheral blood, obtained on day 0 of AZD1222 vaccination. The source is an adult in good health. The chain combines TRBV7-9 with TRBJ2-7, with D possibly matching TRBD2 (6 bases). CDR3 nucleotide sequence: TGTGCCAGCACTTCCGGGACTGACTCCTACGAGCAGTACTTC. This gives the protein CASTSGTDSYEQYF.